This TCR beta chain was sequenced for a study of a mutant IDH1 vaccine in newly diagnosed glioma. Study summary: Vaccines were first given 4-6 weeks after radiotherapy alone, or with temozolomide cycles.

In regard to this clone: Its antigen is as yet unknown.

Measured with immunoSEQ multiplex PCR; TCRdb has only the in-frame clones, and not every one. The sample consists of over 50,000 clones, 85% to 90% of them appearing once. Trimming removed 4 bases from V and 2 bases from J; junction bases left unmatched: 9. This CDR3 region has 16 residues. Germline V lookup: CDR1 SGHKS, CDR2 YYEKEE (reference sequence). As for time point: week 5, during vaccination. What each vaccine dose contained was 300 ug of mutant IDH1 20-mer peptide, accompanied by topical imiquimod. The clonotype originates from a woman aged 40 to 49 with glioma. Material: PBMCs, obtained from a glioma patient whose treatment included an IDH1 peptide vaccine. The chain is built from TRBV5-5 and TRBJ2-3, with 8 bases fitting TRBD2. Here the CDR3 reads CASSPRTSYYTDTQYF. In nucleotides, the CDR3 is TGTGCCAGCAGCCCCAGGACTAGCTACTACACAGATACGCAGTATTTT.